These 15 T cell receptor beta chains came from one sample sequenced in a study of blood T cell repertoires in COVID-19. Generated by immunoSEQ multiplex PCR, the TCRdb table keeps only in-frame clones and is missing some. This sample has roughly 260,000 clones, with around nine tenths found just once. The sample taken for sequencing was PBMCs or T cells enriched from blood (not recorded which). These receptors were taken from a woman under 30 who had recovered from COVID-19.

This chain links TRBV11-3 with TRBJ2-5, with 10 bases lining up with TRBD2. Germline V CDR1 and CDR2: SGHNT, YENEEA. The CDR3 length is 18 residues. V was pared by 5 bases and J by 5 bases, with 17 bases of the junction left unmatched. CDR3 in amino acids: CASSPWGKRGGREETQYF. The CDR3 DNA reads TGTGCCAGCAGCCCATGGGGCAAGCGGGGGGGCCGGGAGGAGACCCAGTACTTC.

The V gene is TRBV29-1, the J gene TRBJ2-1, with 10 bases matching TRBD2. V shed 5 bases, J shed 7 bases, and the junction held 8 bases outside the gene matches. This CDR3 contains 14 residues. CDR1 and CDR2 (germline): SQVTM, ANQGSEA. CDR3 nucleotides: TGCAGCGTTCGCCTAGCGGGGGCTAATAATGAGCAGTTCTTC. Its protein product is CSVRLAGANNEQFF.

In this sample, this clone turned up a few times. This chain links TRBV5-1 with TRBJ1-4; 7 bases align to TRBD1. CDR3 length equals 15 residues. Germline-derived CDR1 and CDR2 are SGHRS and YFSETQ. Losses at the gene ends were 3 bases for V and 5 bases for J; bases not matched to a gene: 7. The CDR3 DNA sequence: TGCGCCAGCAGCTCACTGGGACAGCACAATGAAAAACTGTTTTTT. Encoded protein: CASSSLGQHNEKLFF.

The V gene is TRBV7-9, the J gene TRBJ1-1, with TRBD1 matching over 10 bases. The V and J ends lost 5 bases and 6 bases, in that order; junction bases with no gene match: 21. Germline lookup yields CDR1 SEHNR and CDR2 FQNEAQ (reference sequence). The CDR3 extends over 19 amino acids. The CDR3 protein is CASSKTTPGQGSSLAEAFF. CDR3 sequence (DNA): TGTGCCAGCAGCAAAACTACCCCGGGACAGGGGTCATCTCTGGCTGAAGCTTTCTTT.

J is TRBJ1-6 and V is TRBV6-2 or TRBV6-3; TRBD1 matches 12 bases. Germline V gene data show CDR1 as MNHEY and CDR2 as SVGEGT. V lost 0 bases and J lost 5; bases outside the gene matches: 14. The CDR3 has 21 residues. The CDR3 bases are TGTGCCAGCAGTTACTCAGTACCGGGACAGGGGGCGCGTAGGGATAATTCACCCCTCCACTTT. Translation gives CASSYSVPGQGARRDNSPLHF.

This chain links TRBV9 with TRBJ2-2; 8 bases are shared with TRBD2. Looked up from germline, CDR1 is SGDLS and CDR2 is YYNGEE. The CDR3 sequence is 14 residues long. The V segment lost 4 bases and the J segment 6 bases; nucleotides outside the gene matches: 5. In DNA form, the CDR3 reads TGTGCCAGCAGCCCACGACTAGCGCCCGGGGAGCTGTTTTTT. Its translation is CASSPRLAPGELFF.

This clone was recorded only once. V and J are TRBV5-1 and TRBJ1-2; 7 bases are a match to TRBD1. There are 13 residues in the CDR3. The V and J ends lost 0 bases and 8 bases, in that order; junction bases with no gene match: 4. Per germline, CDR1 SGHRS and CDR2 YFSETQ. The CDR3 DNA follows: TGCGCCAGCAGCTTGGGACAGGGTGTAGGCTACACCTTC. Amino acid sequence: CASSLGQGVGYTF.

This clone was detected a few times. The chain joins TRBV7-2 to TRBJ1-1; D is uncertain. Germline V gene data show CDR1 as SGHTA and CDR2 as FQGNSA. Trimming left V 5 bases short and J 4 bases short, with 14 bases between. The CDR3 runs to 14 residues. In DNA form, the CDR3 reads TGTGCCAGCAGCCTTTATCCCCGGAGCACTGAAGCTTTCTTT. This codes for CASSLYPRSTEAFF.

This chain links TRBV7-2 with TRBJ2-5; D is possibly TRBD2 (6 bases). The CDR3 consists of 14 residues. Germline CDR1 and CDR2: SGHTA and FQGNSA. V was shortened by 1 base and J by 2 bases, with 8 bases between the two germline ends. This CDR3 reads CASSLVAVQETQYF. For the CDR3, the DNA is TGTGCCAGCAGCTTAGTAGCGGTTCAAGAGACCCAGTACTTC.

The chain has TRBV7-8 and TRBJ1-1; the D gene is possibly TRBD1 (5 bases). Trimming left V 0 bases short and J 0 bases short, with 14 bases between. Germline loops: CDR1 SGHVS, CDR2 FQNEAQ. This CDR3 contains 17 residues. CDR3 residues: CASSLAGIGGMNTEAFF. CDR3 sequence (DNA): TGTGCCAGCAGCTTAGCTGGAATCGGGGGAATGAACACTGAAGCTTTCTTT.

J is TRBJ2-3 and V is TRBV5-4; TRBD1 is a possible D gene (7 bases). Germline V gives CDR1 SGHNT, CDR2 YYREEE (reference sequence). CDR3 length: 14 amino acids. Between the trimmed V and J ends, which lost 3 bases and 8 bases, there was a span of 16 bases. For the CDR3, the DNA is TGTGCCAGCAGCTGGAGAGCAGGGGGAGGTACGCAGTATTTT. Residues: CASSWRAGGGTQYF.

In its sample, this clone was seen a few times. V and J are TRBV5-8 and TRBJ1-4; D might be TRBD1 (5 bases). In germline, CDR1 is SGHTS, CDR2 YDEGEE. This CDR3 region has 15 residues. Deletions cut 4 bases from V and 5 bases from J, with 15 bases between. As DNA, the CDR3 is TGTGCCAGCAGCCGTTCCATGGGACTCAATGAAAAACTGTTTTTT. Translation: CASSRSMGLNEKLFF. Looking up the rest from reference TRBV5-8 and TRBJ1-4 gives the full variable domain: EAGVTQSPTHLIKTRGQQATLRCSPISGHTSVYWYQQALGLGLQFLLWYDEGEERNRGNFPPRFSGRQFPNYSSELNVNALELEDSALYLCASSRSMGLNEKLFFGSGTQLSVL.

The rearrangement uses TRBV30 and TRBJ2-1; a possible D gene is TRBD1 (7 bases). The CDR3 extends over 17 amino acids. The V end was cut by 5 bases, the J end by 7 bases, with 27 bases between. Germline lookup yields CDR1 GTSNPN and CDR2 SVGIG (reference sequence). CDR3 sequence: CAWLGSPGGRGRNEQFF. The CDR3 DNA reads as TGTGCCTGGCTAGGGTCACCTGGCGGCAGGGGGAGGAATGAGCAGTTCTTC.

The chain combines TRBV6-5 with TRBJ1-3, with a tentative D call TRBD1 (5 bases). Trimming stripped 2 bases from V and 0 bases from J, with 8 bases between. Germline V gene sequence: CDR1 MNHEY, CDR2 SVGAGI. The CDR3 spans 15 residues. CDR3 sequence (DNA): TGTGCCAGCAGTTACCAGGGCGGCTCTGGAAACACCATATATTTT. Protein: CASSYQGGSGNTIYF.

This clone came up once. V usage is TRBV18 and J usage is TRBJ1-2; TRBD1 aligns across 7 bases. The CDR3 totals 13 residues. The germline V gene encodes CDR1 KGHSH and CDR2 LQKENI. Trimming cost V 6 bases and J 4 bases; bases outside gene matches: 5. Here the CDR3 DNA reads TGTGCCAGCTCGGTAGACAGGGCCTATGGCTACACCTTC. Protein sequence: CASSVDRAYGYTF.